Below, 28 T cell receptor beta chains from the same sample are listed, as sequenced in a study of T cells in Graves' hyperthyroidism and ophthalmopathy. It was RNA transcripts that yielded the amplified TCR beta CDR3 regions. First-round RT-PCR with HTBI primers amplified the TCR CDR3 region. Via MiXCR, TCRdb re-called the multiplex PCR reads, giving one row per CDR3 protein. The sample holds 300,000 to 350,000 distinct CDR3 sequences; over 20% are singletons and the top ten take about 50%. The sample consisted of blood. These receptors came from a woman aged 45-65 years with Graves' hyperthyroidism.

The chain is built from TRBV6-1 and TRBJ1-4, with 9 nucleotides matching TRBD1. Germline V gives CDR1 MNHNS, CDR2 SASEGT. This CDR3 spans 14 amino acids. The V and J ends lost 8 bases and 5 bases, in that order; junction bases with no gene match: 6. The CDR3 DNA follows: TGTGCCAGCCAGGAGGACAGGGGAAATGAAAAACTGTTTTTT. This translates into CASQEDRGNEKLFF.

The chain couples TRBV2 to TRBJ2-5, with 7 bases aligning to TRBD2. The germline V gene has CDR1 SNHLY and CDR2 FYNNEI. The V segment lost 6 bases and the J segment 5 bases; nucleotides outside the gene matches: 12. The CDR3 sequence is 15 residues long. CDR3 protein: CASRIAGTTKETQYF. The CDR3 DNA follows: TGTGCCAGCAGGATTGCCGGGACTACCAAGGAGACCCAGTACTTC.

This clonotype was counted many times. The CDR3 nucleotides read TGTGCCAGCAGTTACTCGAGAGGGCTGGGGGCAACCTACACCTTC. Translation gives CASSYSRGLGATYTF. The chain links TRBV6-5 to TRBJ1-2, with D possibly matching TRBD1 (6 bases). Germline assignment: CDR1 MNHEY and CDR2 SVGAGI. Trimming removed 0 bases at V and 10 bases at J, with 18 bases between. There are 15 residues in the CDR3.

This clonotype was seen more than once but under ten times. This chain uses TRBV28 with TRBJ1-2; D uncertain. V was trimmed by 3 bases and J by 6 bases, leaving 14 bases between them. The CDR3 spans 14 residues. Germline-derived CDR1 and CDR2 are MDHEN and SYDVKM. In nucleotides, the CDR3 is TGTGCCAGCAGTTTCGGTACTGAGTCCAATGGCTACACCTTC. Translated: CASSFGTESNGYTF.

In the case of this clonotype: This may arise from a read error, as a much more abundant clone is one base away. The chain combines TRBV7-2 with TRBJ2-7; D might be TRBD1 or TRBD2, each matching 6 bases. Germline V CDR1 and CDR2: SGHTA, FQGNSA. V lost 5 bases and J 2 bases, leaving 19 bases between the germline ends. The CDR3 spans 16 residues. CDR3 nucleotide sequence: TGTGCCAGCAGCAAGGGGGGTGTAGGAGTCCCCTACGAGCAGTACTTC. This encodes CASSKGGVGVPYEQYF.

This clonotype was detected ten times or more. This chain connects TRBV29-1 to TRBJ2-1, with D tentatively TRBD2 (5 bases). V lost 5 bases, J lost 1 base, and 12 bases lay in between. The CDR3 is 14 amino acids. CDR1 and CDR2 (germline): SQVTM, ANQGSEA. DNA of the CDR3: TGCAGCGTTTGGGGAACGGGGTCCTACAATGAGCAGTTCTTC. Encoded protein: CSVWGTGSYNEQFF.

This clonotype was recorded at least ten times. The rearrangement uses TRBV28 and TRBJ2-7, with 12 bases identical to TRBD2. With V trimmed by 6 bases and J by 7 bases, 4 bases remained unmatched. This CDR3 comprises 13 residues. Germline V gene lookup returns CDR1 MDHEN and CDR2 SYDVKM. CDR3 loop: CASRTSGRSEQYF. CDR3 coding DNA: TGTGCCAGCAGGACTAGCGGGAGAAGTGAGCAGTACTTC.

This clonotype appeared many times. The CDR3 loop reads CSVGVRVDEQYF. CDR3 in DNA: TGCAGTGTTGGGGTCCGAGTGGACGAGCAGTACTTC. This chain connects TRBV20-1 to TRBJ2-7; no clear D gene. The V gene lost 7 bases and the J gene lost 5 bases, with 15 bases spanning the gap. Germline CDR1 is DFQATT and CDR2 is SNEGSKA (reference sequence). This CDR3 spans 12 amino acids.

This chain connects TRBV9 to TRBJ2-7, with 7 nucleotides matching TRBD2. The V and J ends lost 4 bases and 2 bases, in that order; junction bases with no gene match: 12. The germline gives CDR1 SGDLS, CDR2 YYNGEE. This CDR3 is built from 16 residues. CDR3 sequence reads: CASSPRGRESTYEQYF. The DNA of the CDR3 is TGTGCCAGCAGCCCCCGTGGGCGGGAGTCGACCTACGAGCAGTACTTC.

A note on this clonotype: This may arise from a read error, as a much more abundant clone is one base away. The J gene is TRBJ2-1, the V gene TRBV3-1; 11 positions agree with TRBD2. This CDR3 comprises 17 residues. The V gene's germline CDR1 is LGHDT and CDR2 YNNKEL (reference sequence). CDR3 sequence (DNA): TGTGCCAGCACCCAAGAACCCGGACTAGCGGGTTACAATGAGCAGTTCTTC. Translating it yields CASTQEPGLAGYNEQFF.

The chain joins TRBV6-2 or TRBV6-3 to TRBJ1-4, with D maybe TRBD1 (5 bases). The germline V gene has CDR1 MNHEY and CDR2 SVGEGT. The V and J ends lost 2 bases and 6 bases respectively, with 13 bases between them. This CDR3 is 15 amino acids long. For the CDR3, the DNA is TGTGCCAGCAGTTACCGGGGGGGTCGTGATGAAAAACTGTTTTTT. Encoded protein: CASSYRGGRDEKLFF.

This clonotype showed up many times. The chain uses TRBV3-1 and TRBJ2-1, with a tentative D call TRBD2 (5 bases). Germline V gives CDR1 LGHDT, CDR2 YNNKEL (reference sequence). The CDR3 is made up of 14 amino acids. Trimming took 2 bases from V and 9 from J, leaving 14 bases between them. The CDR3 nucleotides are TGTGCCAGCAGCCAAACAAGAACACGGGGTGAGCAGTTCTTC. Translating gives CASSQTRTRGEQFF.

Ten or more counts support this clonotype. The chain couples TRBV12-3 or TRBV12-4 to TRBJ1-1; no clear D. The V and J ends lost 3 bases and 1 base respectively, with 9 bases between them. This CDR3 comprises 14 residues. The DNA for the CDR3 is TGTGCCAGCAGTTTTAAGGGTTGGAACACTGAAGCTTTCTTT. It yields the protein CASSFKGWNTEAFF.

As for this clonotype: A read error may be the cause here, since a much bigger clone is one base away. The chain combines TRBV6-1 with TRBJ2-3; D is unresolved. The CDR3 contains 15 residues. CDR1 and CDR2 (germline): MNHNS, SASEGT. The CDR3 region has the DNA TGTGCCAGCCATGGGGATCCCCGGAACACAGATGCGCAGTATTTT. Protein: CASHGDPRNTDAQYF.

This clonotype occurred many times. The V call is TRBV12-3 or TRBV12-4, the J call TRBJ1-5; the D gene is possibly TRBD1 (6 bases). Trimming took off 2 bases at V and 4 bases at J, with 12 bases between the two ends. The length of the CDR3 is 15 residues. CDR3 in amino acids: CASSLMTGGNQPQHF. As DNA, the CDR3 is TGTGCCAGCAGTTTAATGACAGGTGGAAATCAGCCCCAGCATTTT.

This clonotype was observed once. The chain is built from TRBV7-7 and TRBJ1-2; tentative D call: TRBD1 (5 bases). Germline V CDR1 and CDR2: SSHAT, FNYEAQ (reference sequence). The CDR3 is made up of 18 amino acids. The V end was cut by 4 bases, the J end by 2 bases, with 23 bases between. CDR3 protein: CASSSTPRAGVYNYGYTF. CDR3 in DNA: TGTGCCAGCAGCTCGACTCCCCGTGCGGGGGTCTACAACTATGGCTACACCTTC.

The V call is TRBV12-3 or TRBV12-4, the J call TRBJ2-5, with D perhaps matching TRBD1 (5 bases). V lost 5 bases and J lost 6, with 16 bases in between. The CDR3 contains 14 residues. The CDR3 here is CASSPPGKGKTQYF. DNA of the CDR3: TGTGCCAGCAGTCCCCCAGGGAAGGGAAAGACCCAGTACTTC.

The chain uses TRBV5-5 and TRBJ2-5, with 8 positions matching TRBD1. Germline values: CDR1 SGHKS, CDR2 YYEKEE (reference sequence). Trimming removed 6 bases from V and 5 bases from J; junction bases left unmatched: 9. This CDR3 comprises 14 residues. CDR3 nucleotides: TGTGCCAGCACTCTCAGGGGGCGCGGGGAGACCCAGTACTTC. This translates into CASTLRGRGETQYF.

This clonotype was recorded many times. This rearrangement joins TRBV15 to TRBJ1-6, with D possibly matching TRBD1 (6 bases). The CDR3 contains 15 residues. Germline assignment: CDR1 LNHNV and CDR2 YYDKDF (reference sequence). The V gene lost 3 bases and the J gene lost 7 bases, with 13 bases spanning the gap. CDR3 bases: TGTGCCACCAGCAGCGCAAGGACAGAGAATTCACCCCTCCACTTT. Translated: CATSSARTENSPLHF.

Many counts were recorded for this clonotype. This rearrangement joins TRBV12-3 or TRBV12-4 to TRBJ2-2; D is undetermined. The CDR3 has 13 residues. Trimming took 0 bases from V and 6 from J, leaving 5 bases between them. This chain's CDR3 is CASSLAGSGELFF. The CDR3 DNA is TGTGCCAGCAGTTTAGCCGGGTCCGGGGAGCTGTTTTTT.

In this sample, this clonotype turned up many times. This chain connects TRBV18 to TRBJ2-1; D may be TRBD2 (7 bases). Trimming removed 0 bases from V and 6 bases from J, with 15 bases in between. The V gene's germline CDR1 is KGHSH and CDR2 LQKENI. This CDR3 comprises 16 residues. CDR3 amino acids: CASSPPGGGNVNEQFF. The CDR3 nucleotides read TGTGCCAGCTCACCACCCGGCGGGGGCAACGTCAATGAGCAGTTCTTC. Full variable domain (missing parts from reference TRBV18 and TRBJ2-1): NAGVMQNPRHLVRRRGQEARLRCSPMKGHSHVYWYRQLPEEGLKFMVYLQKENIIDESGMPKERFSAEFPKEGPSILRIQQVVRGDSAAYFCASSPPGGGNVNEQFFGPGTRLTVL.

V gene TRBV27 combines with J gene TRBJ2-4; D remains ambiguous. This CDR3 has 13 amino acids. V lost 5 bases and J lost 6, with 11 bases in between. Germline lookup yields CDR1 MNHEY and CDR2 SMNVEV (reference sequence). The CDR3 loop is CASSPPPRNIQYF. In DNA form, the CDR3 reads TGTGCCAGCAGTCCCCCTCCCAGAAACATTCAGTACTTC.

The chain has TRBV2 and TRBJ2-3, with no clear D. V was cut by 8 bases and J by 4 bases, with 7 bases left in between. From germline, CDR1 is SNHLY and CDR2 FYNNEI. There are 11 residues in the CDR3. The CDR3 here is CASGPADTQYF. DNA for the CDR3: TGTGCCAGCGGCCCCGCAGATACGCAGTATTTT.

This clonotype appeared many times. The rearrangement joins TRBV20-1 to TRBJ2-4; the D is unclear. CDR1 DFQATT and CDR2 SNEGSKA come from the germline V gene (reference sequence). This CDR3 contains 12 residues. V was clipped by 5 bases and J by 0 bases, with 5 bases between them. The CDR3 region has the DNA TGCAGTGCTGTTGCAGCCAAAAACATTCAGTACTTC. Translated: CSAVAAKNIQYF.

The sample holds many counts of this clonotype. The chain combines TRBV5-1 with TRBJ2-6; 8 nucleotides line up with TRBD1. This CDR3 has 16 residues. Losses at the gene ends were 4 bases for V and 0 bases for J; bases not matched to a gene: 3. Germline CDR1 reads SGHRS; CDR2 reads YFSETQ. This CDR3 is CASSPGGGSGANVLTF. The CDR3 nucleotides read TGCGCCAGCAGCCCAGGGGGCGGCTCTGGGGCCAACGTCCTGACTTTC.

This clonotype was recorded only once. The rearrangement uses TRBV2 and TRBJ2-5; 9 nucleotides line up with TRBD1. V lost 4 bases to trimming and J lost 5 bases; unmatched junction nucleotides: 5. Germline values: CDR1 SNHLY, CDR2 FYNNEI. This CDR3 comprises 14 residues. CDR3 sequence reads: CASSADRGRETQYF. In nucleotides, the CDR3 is TGTGCCAGCAGTGCGGACAGGGGCAGGGAGACCCAGTACTTC.

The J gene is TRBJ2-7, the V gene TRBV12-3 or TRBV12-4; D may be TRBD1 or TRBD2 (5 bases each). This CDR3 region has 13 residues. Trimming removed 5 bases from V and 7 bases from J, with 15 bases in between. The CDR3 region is CASSPVGVEEQYF. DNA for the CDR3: TGTGCCAGCAGTCCGGTGGGGGTTGAGGAGCAGTACTTC.

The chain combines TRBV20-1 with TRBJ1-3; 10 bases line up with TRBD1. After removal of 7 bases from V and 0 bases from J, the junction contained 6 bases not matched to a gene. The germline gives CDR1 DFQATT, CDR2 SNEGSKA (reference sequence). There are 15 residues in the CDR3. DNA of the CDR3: TGCAGTGTCCGGACAGGGGGAAACTCTGGAAACACCATATATTTT. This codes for CSVRTGGNSGNTIYF.